This entry lists 17 T cell receptor beta chains sequenced from one sample in a study of shared clonotypes between healthy human individuals. The repertoire was sequenced with immunoSEQ multiplex PCR; TCRdb's copy has only in-frame clones and lacks some. The table shows under 700,000 clones, with around 95% occurring only once. Terminally differentiated effector memory CD45RA+ cells were excluded from the naive CD8 cells, which were CD45RO-negative and positively selected for CCR7. Source material: naive CD8+ T cells sorted from blood. These receptors were obtained from a woman younger than 45 in good health.

This clone was detected only once. V usage is TRBV4-2 and J usage is TRBJ2-7, with a weak D call TRBD2 (6 bases). CDR3 length equals 15 residues. Germline CDR1 is LGHNA and CDR2 is YNFKEQ. V was pared by 1 base and J by 7 bases, with 17 bases between. CDR3 DNA sequence: TGTGCCAGCAGCCAAGGGACTACCTTTTTTGGGGAGCAGTACTTC. It translates to CASSQGTTFFGEQYF.

The DNA of the CDR3 is TGTGCCAGCAAATGGGGACAGCTACACAATCAGCCCCAGCATTTT. Translating gives CASKWGQLHNQPQHF. The chain couples TRBV27 to TRBJ1-5; 7 bases are shared with TRBD1. V dropped 7 bases and J dropped 3; count of bases not matched to a gene: 9. Germline-derived CDR1 and CDR2 are MNHEY and SMNVEV (reference sequence). This CDR3 is 15 amino acids long.

The chain employs TRBV7-6 and TRBJ2-7; D tentatively fits TRBD1 or TRBD2 (5 bases each). Germline loops: CDR1 SGHVS, CDR2 FNYEAQ. The V gene lost 5 bases and the J gene lost 2 bases, with 10 bases spanning the gap. The CDR3 has 13 residues. Here the CDR3 reads CASSIGTTYEQYF. The CDR3 coding sequence is TGTGCCAGCAGCATCGGGACGACCTACGAGCAGTACTTC. The whole variable domain, filled in from reference TRBV7-6 and TRBJ2-7, reads GAGVSQSPRYKVTKRGQDVALRCDPISGHVSLYWYRQALGQGPEFLTYFNYEAQQDKSGLPNDRFSAERPEGSISTLTIQRTEQRDSAMYRCASSIGTTYEQYFGPGTRLTVT.

About this clone: Distinct nucleotide sequences in the sample also encode this CDR3. V gene TRBV15 combines with J gene TRBJ2-7, with unresolved D. The germline V gene encodes CDR1 LNHNV and CDR2 YYDKDF (reference sequence). This CDR3 comprises 13 residues. Trimming cost V 3 bases and J 3 bases, with 9 bases left between them. The CDR3 region is CATSSDGGYEQYF. CDR3 in DNA: TGTGCCACCAGCAGTGATGGCGGCTACGAGCAGTACTTC.

The gene calls are TRBV4-1 and TRBJ2-3; the match to TRBD2 covers 11 bases. CDR3 size: 18 residues. Germline V lookup: CDR1 MGHRA, CDR2 YSYEKL. Losses at the gene ends were 3 bases for V and 0 bases for J; bases not matched to a gene: 8. CDR3 loop: CASSHLVAGGSSTDTQYF. CDR3 DNA sequence: TGCGCCAGCAGCCATCTAGTAGCGGGAGGGTCTAGCACAGATACGCAGTATTTT.

This chain links TRBV7-9 with TRBJ2-5; D remains ambiguous. There are 16 residues in the CDR3. V lost 2 bases and J 2 bases, leaving 15 bases between the germline ends. The germline V gene has CDR1 SEHNR and CDR2 FQNEAQ (reference sequence). The CDR3 spells CASSLRVADIQETQYF. The CDR3 DNA sequence: TGTGCCAGCAGCTTAAGAGTGGCAGACATTCAAGAGACCCAGTACTTC.

The chain uses TRBV9 and TRBJ2-1; perhaps TRBD2 as D (6 bases). The CDR3 is made up of 14 amino acids. Trimming took off 3 bases at V and 5 bases at J, with 12 bases between the two ends. The germline gives CDR1 SGDLS, CDR2 YYNGEE. The CDR3 loop is CASSAGTLNNEQFF. The CDR3 nucleotides read TGTGCCAGCAGCGCTGGGACTTTAAACAATGAGCAGTTCTTC. Combining the CDR3 with reference TRBV9 and TRBJ2-1 gives the whole variable domain DSGVTQTPKHLITATGQRVTLRCSPRSGDLSVYWYQQSLDQGLQFLIQYYNGEERAKGNILERFSAQQFPDLHSELNLSSLELGDSALYFCASSAGTLNNEQFFGPGTRLTVL.

The rearrangement links TRBV7-9 to TRBJ2-5; 7 bases line up with TRBD1. The J call may be faulty, since TRBJ2-7 better matches the DNA end. Germline CDR1 reads SEHNR; CDR2 reads FQNEAQ (reference sequence). The CDR3 length is 15 residues. CDR3 sequence: CASSLRQGGTYEQYF. The CDR3 region has the DNA TGTGCCAGCAGCCTTAGACAGGGCGGTACCTACGAGCAGTACTTC.

V is TRBV5-4 and J is TRBJ2-7; D unclear. The V end lost 4 bases, the J end lost 6 bases, and 11 bases lay between the germline ends. Germline lookup yields CDR1 SGHNT and CDR2 YYREEE (reference sequence). The CDR3 is made up of 12 amino acids. DNA for the CDR3: TGTGCCAGCAGCGGACCGACGGGCGAGCAGTACTTC. Translated: CASSGPTGEQYF.

V gene TRBV28 combines with J gene TRBJ2-7; D ambiguous. CDR1 and CDR2 (germline): MDHEN, SYDVKM. V was clipped by 4 bases and J by 2 bases, with 9 bases between them. The CDR3 is 13 residues long. Here the CDR3 DNA reads TGTGCCAGCAGTTCGTGGGCCCCCTACGAGCAGTACTTC. Translation: CASSSWAPYEQYF.

The chain employs TRBV5-1 and TRBJ1-5; no reliable D call. The CDR3 sequence is 16 residues long. The germline CDR1 and CDR2 sequences are SGHRS and YFSETQ. Trimming removed 2 bases from V and 2 bases from J, with 14 bases in between. CDR3 bases: TGCGCCAGCAGCTTAGACCCCGTTCGGGGCAATCAGCCCCAGCATTTT. Amino acid sequence: CASSLDPVRGNQPQHF.

The chain has TRBV6-4 and TRBJ2-1; no definite D call. Trimming cost V 3 bases and J 4 bases, with 13 bases left between them. The CDR3 consists of 15 residues. Per germline, CDR1 MRHNA and CDR2 SNTAGT. This CDR3 is CASSEDGSGYNEQFF. CDR3 nucleotide sequence: TGTGCCAGCAGTGAAGATGGTTCTGGTTACAATGAGCAGTTCTTC.

The CDR3 DNA is TGTGCCAGCAGCTTGGGACCCGGGACCCCCGGCTACGAGCAGTACTTC. Amino acids: CASSLGPGTPGYEQYF. This sequence joins TRBV7-9 and TRBJ2-7, with D possibly being TRBD1 or TRBD2 (5 bases each). The CDR3 length is 16 residues. Germline CDR1 reads SEHNR; CDR2 reads FQNEAQ (reference sequence). V lost 3 bases and J 3 bases, leaving 18 bases between the germline ends.

The rearrangement joins TRBV29-1 to TRBJ1-2, with D possibly TRBD1 on 5 matching bases. CDR1 is SQVTM, CDR2 ANQGSEA, per germline. V was trimmed by 6 bases and J by 6 bases, leaving 17 bases between them. The CDR3 extends over 13 amino acids. CDR3 nucleotides: TGCAGCGTCTTAGACAGCTCCCTCGATGGCTACACCTTC. Translation gives CSVLDSSLDGYTF.

The rearrangement uses TRBV6-5 and TRBJ2-7; possible D gene TRBD1, 6 bases. Trimming left V 3 bases short and J 2 bases short, with 14 bases between. The CDR3 is 15 residues long. Germline V CDR1 and CDR2: MNHEY, SVGAGI. As DNA, the CDR3 is TGTGCCAGCAGTTATCCCGGGACAAACACCTACGAGCAGTACTTC. Amino acids: CASSYPGTNTYEQYF.

The rearrangement joins TRBV15 to TRBJ1-4; possibly TRBD1 for D (6 bases). Trimming stripped 5 bases from V and 14 bases from J, with 15 bases between. The CDR3 is 12 residues long. CDR1 is LNHNV and CDR2 is YYDKDF in the germline V gene (reference sequence). In nucleotides, the CDR3 is TGTGCCACCAGCCCAACAGGGTCGGTGCTGTTTTTT. Translating gives CATSPTGSVLFF. Looking up the rest from reference TRBV15 and TRBJ1-4 gives the full variable domain: DAMVIQNPRYQVTQFGKPVTLSCSQTLNHNVMYWYQQKSSQAPKLLFHYYDKDFNNEADTPDNFQSRRPNTSFCFLDIRSPGLGDTAMYLCATSPTGSVLFFGSGTQLSVL.

The V and J genes are TRBV25-1 and TRBJ1-5, with unresolved D. V dropped 1 base and J dropped 7 bases, with 11 bases sitting between them. Germline-derived CDR1 and CDR2 are MGHDK and SYGVNS. The CDR3 spans 14 residues. For the CDR3, the DNA is TGTGCCAGCAGTGAATTAGGGAGTAAACAGCCCCAGCATTTT. It is translated as CASSELGSKQPQHF.